This entry concerns a single T cell receptor beta chain. Antigen: not known. Measured with immunoSEQ multiplex PCR; TCRdb has only the in-frame clones, and not every one. Of some 200,000 clones in the sample, 55% to 85% were seen once. The entry originates in a study of cytotoxic CD8 clonotypes in ibrutinib-treated CLL. Study summary: There were 11 relapsed/refractory patients and 15 treatment-naive patients, and 17 to 18 were IGHV unmutated. Study-wide points: The study found baseline clonality above age-matched healthy donors, tracking circulating CD8+ T-cell counts.

The germline V gene has CDR1 MNHEY and CDR2 SMNVEV (reference sequence). V was cut by 2 bases and J by 5 bases, with 13 bases left in between. The CDR3 length is 14 residues. This receptor was identified in a human donor with chronic lymphocytic leukemia. The material was PBMCs, obtained after 24 months of ibrutinib treatment. This sequence joins TRBV27 and TRBJ2-7, with TRBD1 as a possible D gene (5 bases). CDR3 loop: CASSLIQEHHEQYF. The DNA for the CDR3 is TGTGCCAGCAGTTTAATACAGGAGCACCACGAGCAGTACTTC.